These 10 T cell receptor beta chains were all obtained from the same sample, sequenced in a study of blood T cell repertoires in COVID-19. Profiling relied on immunoSEQ multiplex PCR, and the TCRdb table lists in-frame clones only, not all of them. The data hold around 95,000 clones, with 70% to 90% observed a single time. The sequencing input was peripheral blood. Source of these receptors: a man aged 50 to 59 with active or convalescent COVID-19.

The chain couples TRBV6-5 to TRBJ2-7; 9 bases fit TRBD1. Germline V gene lookup returns CDR1 MNHEY and CDR2 SVGAGI. The CDR3 runs to 14 residues. J lost 4 bases, V lost 7 bases, and 8 bases had no gene match. The CDR3 DNA follows: TGTGCCAGCATGGTAACAGGGGGCCGATACGAGCAGTACTTC. Its protein product is CASMVTGGRYEQYF.

The chain joins TRBV3-1 (or the pseudogene TRBV3-2) to TRBJ2-3, with TRBD2 identical over 8 bases. The CDR3 spans 16 residues. V was pared by 0 bases and J by 4 bases, with 6 bases of the junction left unmatched. CDR1 is LGHDT and CDR2 is YNNKEL in the germline V gene (reference sequence). This CDR3 is CASSQEAGAGPDTQYF. In DNA, the CDR3 is TGTGCCAGCAGCCAAGAAGCGGGAGCTGGACCAGATACGCAGTATTTT.

V and J are TRBV3-1 (or the pseudogene TRBV3-2) and TRBJ1-6, with D unclear. Trimming stripped 0 bases from V and 9 bases from J, with 6 bases between. The CDR3 spans 13 residues. The germline V gene has CDR1 LGHDT and CDR2 YNNKEL (reference sequence). The CDR3 DNA follows: TGTGCCAGCAGCCAAGAGTTTAGTTCACCCCTCCACTTT. Its protein product is CASSQEFSSPLHF.

The J gene is TRBJ2-5, the V gene TRBV3-1 (or the pseudogene TRBV3-2); 8 bases map to TRBD2. Germline V lookup: CDR1 LGHDT, CDR2 YNNKEL (reference sequence). The V segment lost 6 bases and the J segment 4 bases; nucleotides outside the gene matches: 13. The CDR3 is 16 residues long. As DNA, the CDR3 is TGTGCCAGCAGACACCTAACTAGCGGCCCGCGAGAGACCCAGTACTTC. It specifies CASRHLTSGPRETQYF.

The chain uses TRBV5-1 and TRBJ2-2; D possibly corresponds to TRBD1 (6 bases). Germline CDR1 reads SGHRS; CDR2 reads YFSETQ. The V end lost 1 base, the J end lost 8 bases, and 15 bases lay between the germline ends. CDR3 length: 15 amino acids. The CDR3, as DNA: TGCGCCAGCAGCTTGAAGGGACACGGGGAAGGGGAGCTGTTTTTT. Translated, it gives CASSLKGHGEGELFF.

V gene TRBV6-2 or TRBV6-3 combines with J gene TRBJ1-5; D is unresolved. This CDR3 comprises 13 residues. CDR1 MNHEY and CDR2 SVGEGT come from the germline V gene. V was cut by 3 bases and J by 4 bases, with 7 bases left in between. CDR3 sequence: CASSYKENQPQHF. The CDR3 nucleotides read TGTGCCAGCAGTTATAAGGAGAATCAGCCCCAGCATTTT.

The count of this clone is one. Different DNA sequences within this sample yield the same CDR3. The chain joins TRBV30 to TRBJ1-5; D possibly corresponds to TRBD1 (5 bases). Deletions cut 2 bases from V and 6 bases from J, with 11 bases between. Germline CDR1 is GTSNPN and CDR2 is SVGIG (reference sequence). The CDR3 is made up of 13 amino acids. Here the CDR3 DNA reads TGTGCCTGGAGTAGGCAGGGAGGTCAGCCCCAGCATTTT. This translates into CAWSRQGGQPQHF.

The chain uses TRBV19 and TRBJ1-4, with TRBD1 matching over 8 bases. Germline CDR1 is LNHDA and CDR2 is SQIVND (reference sequence). The junction had 1 base not matched to a gene; V was cut back by 3 bases and J by 4 bases. The CDR3 runs to 14 residues. The CDR3 DNA sequence: TGTGCCAGTAGTATCAGGGGGCTTAATGAAAAACTGTTTTTT. Translating gives CASSIRGLNEKLFF.

V gene TRBV7-9 combines with J gene TRBJ2-3, with 9 positions matching TRBD1. Germline values: CDR1 SEHNR, CDR2 FQNEAQ (reference sequence). This CDR3 has 14 residues. V lost 5 bases to trimming and J lost 5 bases; unmatched junction nucleotides: 5. Here the CDR3 reads CASSGQGTKDTQYF. CDR3 coding DNA: TGTGCCAGCAGCGGACAGGGGACCAAAGATACGCAGTATTTT.

The rearrangement joins TRBV5-4 to TRBJ1-2; D perhaps matches TRBD1 (5 bases). V lost 0 bases to trimming and J lost 6 bases, with 12 bases between them. Germline-derived CDR1 and CDR2 are SGHNT and YYREEE (reference sequence). CDR3 length: 14 amino acids. This CDR3 reads CASSLANRPNGYTF. As DNA, the CDR3 is TGTGCCAGCAGCTTGGCCAACAGGCCGAATGGCTACACCTTC.